These T cell receptor beta chains were read from a single sample in a study of blood T cell repertoires in COVID-19. Produced via immunoSEQ multiplex PCR; TCRdb's table is partial and in-frame only. The profile shows about 340,000 clones, 80% to 95% of them singletons. Material: PBMCs or T cells enriched from blood (not recorded which). The receptors were sampled from a woman aged 30 to 39 who had recovered from COVID-19. Each CDR3 is given with its conserved first and last residue. D genes are given only for firm matches.

TRBJ1-6,NA,TRBV16,TGTGCCAGCAGCCAACTGGACGGGGTCAAGGCCCTCCACTTT,CASSQLDGVKALHF
TRBJ2-3,NA,TRBV11-2,TGTGCCAGCAGCCCCCTAGGCTCAGATACGCAGTATTTT,CASSPLGSDTQYF
TRBJ2-4,TRBD1,TRBV27,TGTGCCAGCAATTCTAATCCGGGACAGGGGGGTTCCAAAAACATTCAGTACTTC,CASNSNPGQGGSKNIQYF
TRBJ1-6,NA,TRBV11-2,TGTGCCAGCAGCCACAGACATACGAGCCCCCGGGGACCCCTCCACTTT,CASSHRHTSPRGPLHF
TRBJ2-1,TRBD1,TRBV28,TGTGCCAGCAGTTCCCGGGACAGGCGTAACAATGAGCAGTTCTTC,CASSSRDRRNNEQFF
TRBJ1-1,NA,TRBV18,TGTGCCAGCACGCTTACGTTTGGAGAGGAAGCTTTCTTT,CASTLTFGEEAFF
TRBJ2-1,TRBD2,TRBV11-2,TGTGCCAGCAGCTTAGGACTAGCGGGATTTAGTGAGCAGTTCTTC,CASSLGLAGFSEQFF
TRBJ1-6,TRBD1,TRBV2,TGTGCCAGCAGTGAAACAGGGGGTTCACCCCTCCACTTT,CASSETGGSPLHF
TRBJ2-1,TRBD1,TRBV5-4,TGTGCCAGCAGCGCGGGACAGGGTATCTACAATGAGCAGTTCTTC,CASSAGQGIYNEQFF
TRBJ2-7,TRBD1,TRBV18,TGTGCCAGCTCCCCTATGAGGCAGGGGGCCTCCTACGAGCAGTACTTC,CASSPMRQGASYEQYF